The 31 T cell receptor beta chains given below trace back to one sample, sequenced in a study of cytomegalovirus exposure and HLA in healthy donors. The PCR had 60 Vbeta and 13 Jbeta primers. Using immunoSEQ multiplex PCR, the repertoire was profiled, and TCRdb retains in-frame clones only, with some absent. The data hold about 180,000 clones, with approximately 80% observed a single time. Sample: PBMCs. The receptors here all came from a woman aged 18-29 years in good health and CMV-seropositive.

This clone was picked up a small number of times. The V call is TRBV10-3, the J call TRBJ2-3; the D gene is possibly TRBD2 (5 bases). Germline V gene lookup returns CDR1 ENHRY and CDR2 SYGVKD. The CDR3 consists of 14 residues. V was trimmed by 4 bases and J by 2 bases, leaving 10 bases between them. This CDR3 is CAISVSGDTDTQYF. The CDR3, as DNA: TGTGCCATCAGTGTTTCCGGGGACACAGATACGCAGTATTTT.

This clone was picked up one time. V gene TRBV5-6 combines with J gene TRBJ2-5; the D gene is possibly TRBD2 (5 bases). In germline, CDR1 is SGHDT, CDR2 YYEEEE. This CDR3 comprises 14 residues. Trimming removed 1 base at V and 7 bases at J, with 14 bases between. DNA for the CDR3: TGTGCCAGCAGCTTGAGATTGGGAGTTGGGACCCAGTACTTC. Its protein is CASSLRLGVGTQYF.

V and J are TRBV11-2 and TRBJ2-1; D ambiguous. Per germline, CDR1 SGHAT and CDR2 FQNNGV. Between the trimmed V and J ends, which lost 4 bases and 5 bases, there was a span of 6 bases. The CDR3 is 12 residues long. The DNA of the CDR3 is TGTGCCAGCAGCTCAGGCAACAATGAGCAGTTCTTC. It yields the protein CASSSGNNEQFF.

J is TRBJ2-7 and V is TRBV5-8, with 9 bases identical to TRBD1. Germline V CDR1 and CDR2: SGHTS, YDEGEE. Trimming removed 3 bases from V and 3 bases from J; junction bases left unmatched: 10. The CDR3 has 16 amino acids. The CDR3 protein is CASSSGTGRLNYEQYF. The DNA of the CDR3 is TGTGCCAGCAGCTCAGGGACAGGGAGATTGAACTACGAGCAGTACTTC.

The chain joins TRBV5-8 to TRBJ1-6; no clear D gene. V was pared by 0 bases and J by 0 bases, with 7 bases between. CDR3 length: 16 amino acids. Germline CDR1 is SGHTS and CDR2 is YDEGEE. The CDR3 is CASSLARSSYNSPLHF. CDR3 DNA sequence: TGTGCCAGCAGCTTGGCTAGGAGCTCCTATAATTCACCCCTCCACTTT.

There are a few counts of this clone. The genes are TRBV6-1 and TRBJ2-2, with 8 bases that match TRBD2. With 4 bases clipped from V and 2 bases from J, the junction kept 6 bases outside the gene matches. In germline, CDR1 is MNHNS, CDR2 SASEGT. The CDR3 extends over 16 amino acids. The CDR3 DNA reads as TGTGCCAGCAGTGCTCCGGGACTAGGTAACACCGGGGAGCTGTTTTTT. Amino acids: CASSAPGLGNTGELFF.

The table lists this clone with a count of one. This chain joins TRBV5-1 and TRBJ2-2, with 12 bases aligning to TRBD2. CDR3 length equals 19 residues. CDR1 and CDR2 (germline): SGHRS, YFSETQ. The trim removed 0 bases at V and 0 bases at J, leaving 6 bases unmatched. The CDR3 DNA follows: TGCGCCAGCAGCTTGGTTCTAGCGGGGGGGTTCGCGAACACCGGGGAGCTGTTTTTT. It translates to CASSLVLAGGFANTGELFF. The full variable domain, its missing parts supplied by reference TRBV5-1 and TRBJ2-2, is KAGVTQTPRYLIKTRGQQVTLSCSPISGHRSVSWYQQTPGQGLQFLFEYFSETQRNKGNFPGRFSGRQFSNSRSEMNVSTLELGDSALYLCASSLVLAGGFANTGELFFGEGSRLTVL.

The chain links TRBV27 to TRBJ2-5, with 12 bases identical to TRBD2. The CDR3 is 15 amino acids. Looked up from germline, CDR1 is MNHEY and CDR2 is SMNVEV (reference sequence). The trim removed 7 bases at V and 7 bases at J, leaving 10 bases unmatched. Here the CDR3 DNA reads TGTGCCAGCACCCCAGCTAGCGGGGGGGCTCTGACCCAGTACTTC. Its protein product is CASTPASGGALTQYF.

V gene TRBV5-1 combines with J gene TRBJ1-1, with 9 bases lining up with TRBD1. J lost 1 base, V lost 4 bases, and 2 bases had no gene match. The CDR3 is 14 amino acids. The V gene's germline CDR1 is SGHRS and CDR2 YFSETQ. In DNA form, the CDR3 reads TGCGCCAGCAGCAAGGGACAGGGGAACACTGAAGCTTTCTTT. Its translation is CASSKGQGNTEAFF. Drawing the rest from reference TRBV5-1 and TRBJ1-1, the complete variable domain is KAGVTQTPRYLIKTRGQQVTLSCSPISGHRSVSWYQQTPGQGLQFLFEYFSETQRNKGNFPGRFSGRQFSNSRSEMNVSTLELGDSALYLCASSKGQGNTEAFFGQGTRLTVV.

The gene calls are TRBV7-2 and TRBJ2-5, with 7 positions matching TRBD1. V shed 3 bases and J 0 bases; nucleotides not matched to a gene: 1. Germline CDR1 SGHTA, CDR2 FQGNSA. This CDR3 is built from 14 residues. The CDR3 protein is CASSFGTDQETQYF. CDR3 coding DNA: TGTGCCAGCAGCTTTGGGACAGACCAAGAGACCCAGTACTTC.

J is TRBJ1-5 and V is TRBV28, with 7 bases aligning to TRBD1. Looked up from germline, CDR1 is MDHEN and CDR2 is SYDVKM. CDR3 length: 17 residues. The V gene end was trimmed by 5 bases and the J gene end by 3 bases; junction bases not matched to a gene: 13. The DNA for the CDR3 is TGTGCCAGCAGTCCTCAGGGGGGCGCGTATTCCAATCAGCCCCAGCATTTT. The encoded protein is CASSPQGGAYSNQPQHF.

This chain links TRBV6-5 with TRBJ1-2, with TRBD1 matching 7 bases. The CDR3 is 13 residues long. Trimming cost V 9 bases and J 2 bases; bases outside gene matches: 6. CDR1 and CDR2 from the germline V gene are MNHEY and SVGAGI. The CDR3 nucleotides are TGTGCCAGTCAGACAGGGAGGAACTATGGCTACACCTTC. Translating gives CASQTGRNYGYTF.

V is TRBV19 and J is TRBJ2-6; TRBD1 aligns across 7 bases. V trimming: 8 bases; J trimming: 4 bases; junction bases outside the gene matches: 11. From germline, CDR1 is LNHDA and CDR2 SQIVND (reference sequence). The CDR3 has 16 amino acids. CDR3 residues: CASSYPQGVGANVLTF. CDR3 sequence (DNA): TGTGCCAGTTCCTACCCTCAGGGGGTCGGGGCCAACGTCCTGACTTTC.

This clone came up a few times. The chain links TRBV6-1 to TRBJ1-1; D not certain. This CDR3 has 12 residues. Germline values: CDR1 MNHNS, CDR2 SASEGT. V shed 6 bases and J shed 2 bases, with 7 bases lying between them. CDR3 amino acids: CASRGPNTEAFF. CDR3 coding DNA: TGTGCCAGCAGGGGCCCTAACACTGAAGCTTTCTTT.

This clone was seen only a few times. This chain joins TRBV30 and TRBJ1-5; D is perhaps TRBD1 (5 bases). The germline gives CDR1 GTSNPN, CDR2 SVGIG (reference sequence). Trimming took off 2 bases at V and 9 bases at J, with 14 bases between the two ends. The CDR3 totals 13 residues. The CDR3 DNA sequence: TGTGCCTGGAGTCTACAGGAAAAGACGCCCCAGCATTTT. It encodes CAWSLQEKTPQHF.

This clone was counted a few times. This chain uses TRBV4-1 with TRBJ1-4; no definite D call. With 3 bases removed from V and 5 bases from J, the gap between germline ends came to 13 bases. There are 15 residues in the CDR3. Germline assignment: CDR1 MGHRA and CDR2 YSYEKL. The CDR3 DNA sequence: TGCGCCAGCAGCCAGACGGAGTACGGGAATGAAAAACTGTTTTTT. Protein sequence: CASSQTEYGNEKLFF.

The chain combines TRBV14 with TRBJ2-3, with D possibly being TRBD2 (6 bases). The CDR3 has 15 amino acids. Trimming cost V 1 base and J 2 bases, with 10 bases left between them. The germline V gene has CDR1 SGHDN and CDR2 FVKESK. The CDR3 DNA sequence: TGTGCCAGCAGCCAAGTTAGCGGACCCACAGATACGCAGTATTTT. It specifies CASSQVSGPTDTQYF.

The CDR3 coding sequence is TGTGCCAGCAGCTTAGTAGGGGGCGCCTCGAAAAATTCACCCCTCCACTTT. Its protein product is CASSLVGGASKNSPLHF. The rearrangement links TRBV13 to TRBJ1-6; 7 bases are a match to TRBD1. Looked up from germline, CDR1 is PRHDT and CDR2 is FYEKMQ (reference sequence). After removal of 1 base from V and 7 bases from J, the junction contained 10 bases not matched to a gene. The CDR3 totals 17 residues.

The chain couples TRBV20-1 to TRBJ2-2, with D possibly being TRBD2 (5 bases). Germline lookup yields CDR1 DFQATT and CDR2 SNEGSKA (reference sequence). The CDR3 is 11 residues long. Trimming cost V 3 bases and J 7 bases, with 6 bases left between them. The CDR3 region has the DNA TGCAGTGCTAGTCGGGACGGGGAGCTGTTTTTT. Its protein is CSASRDGELFF.

The rearrangement joins TRBV6-5 to TRBJ1-6, with 8 bases aligning to TRBD1. Germline V gene data show CDR1 as MNHEY and CDR2 as SVGAGI. V was clipped by 6 bases and J by 7 bases; unmatched bases: 5. The CDR3 runs to 14 residues. CDR3 sequence: CASSLRDRNSPLHF. In nucleotides, the CDR3 is TGTGCCAGCAGCCTAAGGGACAGGAATTCACCCCTCCACTTT.

V is TRBV6-5 and J is TRBJ2-1; TRBD2 matches at 10 bases. Germline loops: CDR1 MNHEY, CDR2 SVGAGI. Unmatched junction bases numbered 7, after V lost 7 bases and J lost 4 bases. The CDR3 spans 15 residues. The DNA of the CDR3 is TGTGCCAGCACCAAACGGACTAGCGGTTACAATGAGCAGTTCTTC. As protein: CASTKRTSGYNEQFF.

The rearrangement links TRBV7-8 to TRBJ1-1; no clear D. Germline CDR1 reads SGHVS; CDR2 reads FQNEAQ. CDR3 length: 13 amino acids. V dropped 5 bases and J dropped 6 bases, with 13 bases sitting between them. CDR3 region: CASSPLRVAEAFF. CDR3 coding DNA: TGTGCCAGCAGCCCACTCCGGGTGGCTGAAGCTTTCTTT.

V and J are TRBV27 and TRBJ1-4; weak D call: TRBD1 (5 bases). CDR1 and CDR2 from the germline V gene are MNHEY and SMNVEV (reference sequence). The V end was cut by 4 bases, the J end by 7 bases, with 19 bases between. CDR3 length: 16 residues. The DNA for the CDR3 is TGTGCCAGCAGTTCCCCCTCCAGGGTGGGTTTTGAAAAACTGTTTTTT. Translating gives CASSSPSRVGFEKLFF.

The rearrangement joins TRBV6-1 to TRBJ1-6; a weak D match, TRBD1 (5 bases). The germline V gene has CDR1 MNHNS and CDR2 SASEGT. This CDR3 region has 17 residues. V lost 3 bases, J lost 7 bases, and 19 bases lay in between. CDR3 residues: CASSEGGVPPLNSPLHF. The CDR3 DNA reads as TGTGCCAGCAGTGAGGGGGGGGTCCCACCGTTGAATTCACCCCTCCACTTT.

The V call is TRBV7-3, the J call TRBJ1-5; D possibly corresponds to TRBD1 (6 bases). Trimming left V 1 base short and J 2 bases short, with 9 bases between. This CDR3 spans 15 amino acids. CDR1 and CDR2 (germline): SGHTA, FQGTGA. The CDR3 reads CASSLNPGGNQPQHF. The CDR3 DNA is TGTGCCAGCAGCTTAAATCCAGGGGGCAATCAGCCCCAGCATTTT. Complete variable domain (other parts from reference TRBV7-3 and TRBJ1-5): GAGVSQTPSNKVTEKGKYVELRCDPISGHTALYWYRQSLGQGPEFLIYFQGTGAADDSGLPNDRFFAVRPEGSVSTLKIQRTERGDSAVYLCASSLNPGGNQPQHFGDGTRLSIL.

In its sample, this clone was seen once. The chain links TRBV4-1 to TRBJ1-1, with D possibly matching TRBD1 (5 bases). This CDR3 is built from 14 residues. The germline gives CDR1 MGHRA, CDR2 YSYEKL. Trimming left V 1 base short and J 5 bases short, with 11 bases between. CDR3 in amino acids: CASSQVAGVTEAFF. The CDR3 DNA sequence: TGCGCCAGCAGCCAAGTCGCGGGGGTGACTGAAGCTTTCTTT.

The gene calls are TRBV5-1 and TRBJ1-1; D call uncertain. The germline gives CDR1 SGHRS, CDR2 YFSETQ. V lost 7 bases, J lost 11 bases, and 18 bases lay in between. This CDR3 comprises 12 residues. For the CDR3, the DNA is TGCGCCAGCGGAAAAACAGCGGAGCGGGCTTTCTTT. As protein: CASGKTAERAFF. The full variable domain, rest sourced from reference TRBV5-1 and TRBJ1-1, is KAGVTQTPRYLIKTRGQQVTLSCSPISGHRSVSWYQQTPGQGLQFLFEYFSETQRNKGNFPGRFSGRQFSNSRSEMNVSTLELGDSALYLCASGKTAERAFFGQGTRLTVV.

This chain connects TRBV5-1 to TRBJ1-3; D perhaps matches TRBD1 (6 bases). The V gene lost 3 bases and the J gene lost 3 bases, with 16 bases spanning the gap. Per germline, CDR1 SGHRS and CDR2 YFSETQ. This CDR3 has 16 amino acids. CDR3 protein: CASSWDMGAGGNTIYF. The DNA for the CDR3 is TGCGCCAGCAGCTGGGACATGGGGGCAGGTGGAAACACCATATATTTT.

V gene TRBV2 combines with J gene TRBJ1-1; 8 bases agree with TRBD1. Trimming cost V 5 bases and J 1 base; bases outside gene matches: 6. CDR3 length: 15 residues. Germline V gene data show CDR1 as SNHLY and CDR2 as FYNNEI. The CDR3 coding sequence is TGTGCCAGCAGTACGGAGGACAGGGAGAACACTGAAGCTTTCTTT. This translates into CASSTEDRENTEAFF.

With regard to this clone: Different DNA sequences within this sample yield the same CDR3. The V and J genes are TRBV9 and TRBJ2-3; D gene uncertain. In germline, CDR1 is SGDLS, CDR2 YYNGEE. The CDR3 contains 13 residues. Trimming took off 0 bases at V and 1 base at J, with 3 bases between the two ends. The CDR3 bases are TGTGCCAGCAGCGTAGCGGGCACAGATACGCAGTATTTT. Its translation is CASSVAGTDTQYF.

V gene TRBV5-8 combines with J gene TRBJ1-2; D uncertain. The germline V and J ends were trimmed by 4 bases and 4 bases, with 14 bases remaining between them. Germline CDR1 SGHTS, CDR2 YDEGEE. The CDR3 is made up of 14 amino acids. In DNA, the CDR3 is TGTGCCAGCAGCAGGGAGGTCTACTTCTATGGCTACACCTTC. This sequence encodes CASSREVYFYGYTF.